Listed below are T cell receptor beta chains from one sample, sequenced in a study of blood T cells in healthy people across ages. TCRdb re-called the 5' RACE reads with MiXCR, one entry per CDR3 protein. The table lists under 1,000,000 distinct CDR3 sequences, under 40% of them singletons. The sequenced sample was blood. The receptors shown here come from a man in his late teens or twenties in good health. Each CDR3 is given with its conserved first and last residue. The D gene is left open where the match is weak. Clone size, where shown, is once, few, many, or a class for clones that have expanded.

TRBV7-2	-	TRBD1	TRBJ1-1	TGTGCCAGCAGCTCTGGACAGGGAATTTGGACTGAAGCTTTCTTT	CASSSGQGIWTEAFF
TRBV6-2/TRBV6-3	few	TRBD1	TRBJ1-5	TGTGCCAGCAGTTACCCGGACAGGGGACGGAATCAGCCCCAGCATTTT	CASSYPDRGRNQPQHF
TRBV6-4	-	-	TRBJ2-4	TGTGCCAGCAGTCCTACCGGGACAAAGAACATTCAGTACTTC	CASSPTGTKNIQYF
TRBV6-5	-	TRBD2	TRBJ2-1	TGTGCCAGCAGTTACCGTGGGCTAGCGGGGGGGCCGAGGAATGAGCAGTTCTTC	CASSYRGLAGGPRNEQFF
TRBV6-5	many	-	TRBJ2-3	TGTGCCAGCAGTCAACGTTTAGATACGCAGTATTTT	CASSQRLDTQYF
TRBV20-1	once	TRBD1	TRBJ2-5	TGCGGTGCCCGTCCAGGGGGAGACCAAGAGACCCAGTACTTC	CGARPGGDQETQYF
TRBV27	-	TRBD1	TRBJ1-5	TGTGCCAGCAGTTCGGGACAGCTTTATAGCAATCAGCCCCAGCATTTT	CASSSGQLYSNQPQHF
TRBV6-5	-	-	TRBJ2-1	TGTGCCAGCAGTGACCGGCCCTACAATGAGCAGTTCTTC	CASSDRPYNEQFF
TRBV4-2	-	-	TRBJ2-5	TGTGCCAGCAGCCAAGATCCTTTAGCGTGGGAGACCCAGTACTTC	CASSQDPLAWETQYF
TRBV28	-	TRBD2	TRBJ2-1	TGTGCCAGCAGTCCGGCCTCGGCGGGGGTCAGCCTCTACAATGAGCAGTTCTTC	CASSPASAGVSLYNEQFF
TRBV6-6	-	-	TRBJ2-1	TGTGCCAGCAGTTACTCAGGGGAGGGGGGATACAATGAGCAGTTCTTC	CASSYSGEGGYNEQFF
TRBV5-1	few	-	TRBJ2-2	TGCGCCAGCAGCTTGGAGGCGTTGGGGAACACCGGGGAGCTGTTTTTT	CASSLEALGNTGELFF
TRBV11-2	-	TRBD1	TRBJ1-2	TGTGCCAGCAGCTCCCCGGGACAGGGGTACTATGGCTACACCTTC	CASSSPGQGYYGYTF
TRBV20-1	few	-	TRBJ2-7	TGCAGTGCTAGAGATTACGGCAGCCGAAGAGAAGGTGACGAGCAGTACTTC	CSARDYGSRREGDEQYF
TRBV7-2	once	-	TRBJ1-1	TGTGCCAGCAGCTCCACCTCTCACCCGAACACTGAAGCTTTCTTT	CASSSTSHPNTEAFF
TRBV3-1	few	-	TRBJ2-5	TGTGCCAGCAGCCAAGACGACGGCACATATGAAGAGACCCAGTACTTC	CASSQDDGTYEETQYF
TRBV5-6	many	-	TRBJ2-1	TGTGCCAGCAGCTTGGGACTCACCTTTGGTGAGCAGTTCTTC	CASSLGLTFGEQFF
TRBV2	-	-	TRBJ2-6	TGTGCCAGCATTCCTCAGAGGCCATCTGGGGCCAACGTCCTGACTTTC	CASIPQRPSGANVLTF
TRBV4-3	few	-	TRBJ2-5	TGCGCCAGCAGCCAACGGGGTGAAGAGACCCAGTACTTC	CASSQRGEETQYF
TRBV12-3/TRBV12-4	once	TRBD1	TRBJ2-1	TGTGCCAGCAGTTTGACAGGGCCGGCTAACGAGCAGTTCTTC	CASSLTGPANEQFF
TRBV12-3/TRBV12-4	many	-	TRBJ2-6	TGTGCCAGCAGTTTAGCTCCTCAGATCTCTGGGGCCAACGTCCTGACTTTC	CASSLAPQISGANVLTF
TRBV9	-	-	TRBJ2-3	TGTGCCAGCGGAGGGAGCCGCACAGATACGCAGTATTTT	CASGGSRTDTQYF
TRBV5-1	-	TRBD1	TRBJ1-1	TGCGCCAGCAGCTTGGACAGGGGAGAGACTGAAGCTTTCTTT	CASSLDRGETEAFF
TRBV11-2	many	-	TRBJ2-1	TGTGCCAGCAGTCGGGACCTCATCATCCAGCAGTTCTTC	CASSRDLIIQQFF
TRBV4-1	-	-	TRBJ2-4	TGCGCCAGCAGCCTTCAGACCAGGGAAAACATTCAGTACTTC	CASSLQTRENIQYF
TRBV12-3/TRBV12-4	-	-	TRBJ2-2	TGTGCCAGCAGTTTTGACAGACCCGCCGGGGAGCTGTTTTTT	CASSFDRPAGELFF
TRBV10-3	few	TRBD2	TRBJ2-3	TGTGCCATCAGGTCTCGTGGGGGGGAACACACAGATACGCAGTATTTT	CAIRSRGGEHTDTQYF
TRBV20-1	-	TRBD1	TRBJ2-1	TGCAGTGCTGAGACAGGGAACTACAATGAGCAGTTCTTC	CSAETGNYNEQFF
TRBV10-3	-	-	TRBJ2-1	TGTGCCATCAGTGGGGCAGGCAACGCCAACAATGAGCAGTTCTTC	CAISGAGNANNEQFF
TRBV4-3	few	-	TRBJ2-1	TGCGCCAGCAGCCAGGAGTTCGGGCTCGTTCAGTTCTTC	CASSQEFGLVQFF
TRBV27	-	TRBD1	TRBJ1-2	TGTGCCAGCAGTTCCGCGACAGGGATCTATGGCTACACCTTC	CASSSATGIYGYTF
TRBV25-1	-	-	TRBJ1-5	TGTGCCAGCAACTGGCCCGTTACATATAGCAATCAGCCCCAGCATTTT	CASNWPVTYSNQPQHF
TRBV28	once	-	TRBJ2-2	TGTGCCAGCAGTTTCCACGGAGATGCGAACACCGGGGAGCTGTTTTTT	CASSFHGDANTGELFF
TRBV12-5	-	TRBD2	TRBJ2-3	TGTGCTAGTGGTTTGGAAGGACTAGCGGGGGAGCCGTCTGGCACAGATACGCAGTATTTT	CASGLEGLAGEPSGTDTQYF
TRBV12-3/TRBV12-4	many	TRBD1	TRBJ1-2	TGTGCCAGCAGAGAACAGGGGAAGGGTAACTATGGCTACACCTTC	CASREQGKGNYGYTF
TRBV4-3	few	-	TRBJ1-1	TGCGCCAGCAGCCAAGATACGCGGGGGGGGAACACTGAAGCTTTCTTT	CASSQDTRGGNTEAFF
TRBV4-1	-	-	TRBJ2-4	TGCGCCAGCAGCCAAGTTGGGGGGCTAGCCAAAAACATTCAGTACTTC	CASSQVGGLAKNIQYF
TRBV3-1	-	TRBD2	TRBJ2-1	TGTGCCAGCAGCCAAAGGTGGACTAGCGGGAGGCCCTCCTACAATGAGCAGTTCTTC	CASSQRWTSGRPSYNEQFF
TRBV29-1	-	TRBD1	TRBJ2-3	TGCAGCGTGTACGGGGACAGTTACACAGATACGCAGTATTTT	CSVYGDSYTDTQYF
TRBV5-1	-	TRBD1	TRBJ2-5	TGCGCCAGCAGCTTGTTTTCGACAGGGGGAATGAATGAGCAGTACTTC	CASSLFSTGGMNEQYF
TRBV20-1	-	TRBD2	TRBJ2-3	TGCAGTGCAAGTAGCGGGAGCTCCCCCACAGATACGCAGTATTTT	CSASSGSSPTDTQYF
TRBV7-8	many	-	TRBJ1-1	TGTGCCAGCAGCCCCAGACGGGGGACTGAAGCTTTCTTT	CASSPRRGTEAFF
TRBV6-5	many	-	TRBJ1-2	TGTGCCAGCAGTTACTCGGGGCAGTTTTATGGCTACACCTTC	CASSYSGQFYGYTF
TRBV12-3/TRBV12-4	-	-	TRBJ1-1	TGTGCCAGCAGTTTGGGTGACGGGGCTTTCTTT	CASSLGDGAFF
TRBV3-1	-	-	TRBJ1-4	TGTGCCAGCAGCCAAACAACAACTAATGAAAAACTGTTTTTT	CASSQTTTNEKLFF
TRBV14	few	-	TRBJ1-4	TGTGCCAGCAGCCAAGGGCAGGGCCATGAAAAACTGTTTTTT	CASSQGQGHEKLFF
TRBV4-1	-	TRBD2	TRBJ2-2	TGCGCCAGCAGCCAAGATGCTAGCGGGGGGTGGTTGTTTTTT	CASSQDASGGWLFF
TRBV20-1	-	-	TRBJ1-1	TGCAGTGCTAGTCCGGCGAACACTGAAGCTTTCTTT	CSASPANTEAFF
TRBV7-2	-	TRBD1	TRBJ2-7	TGTGCCAGCAGCTTACCCATACATCCGGGGACAGATTACGAGCAGTACTTC	CASSLPIHPGTDYEQYF
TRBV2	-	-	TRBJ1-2	TGTGCCAGCAGGGCCCCGGCGGGTTCCAACTATGGCTACACCTTC	CASRAPAGSNYGYTF
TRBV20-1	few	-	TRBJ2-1	TGCAGTGGAAACATCCAAAGCTCCTACAATGAGCAGTTCTTC	CSGNIQSSYNEQFF
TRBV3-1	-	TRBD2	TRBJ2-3	TGTGCCAGCAGCCAAGATCCTAGCGGGGTCGGCGCAGATACGCAGTATTTT	CASSQDPSGVGADTQYF
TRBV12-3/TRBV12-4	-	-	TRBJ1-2	TGTGCCAGCACCCAAGAACCGGGGGACTATGGCTACACCTTC	CASTQEPGDYGYTF